This T cell receptor beta chain was recovered during a study of radiotherapy plus CTLA-4 blockade in lung cancer (dated by TCRdb to 2016 to 2019). Describing the broader study: Among the enrolled patients, approximately 18% had an objective response, and about 29% reached disease control.

The library was prepared using the immunoSEQ multiplex PCR assay. In its TCRdb copy, this immuneACCESS table keeps in-frame sequences only and misses some clones. Where compared with another copy, unresolved V genes explain less than half of these, and the others have no known cause. This sample gives around 72,000 clones in total; 78% of them show up just once. Of the sample, 7% to 8.5% falls within the top ten clones. What the study reported, not specific to this receptor: Increased serum interferon-beta after radiation, together with early dynamic changes in blood T cell clones, were reported to be the strongest predictors of response. After treatment with radiotherapy and ipilimumab, TCR clones that originated in tumors expanded in peripheral blood.

The study tested focal radiation therapy combined with CTLA-4 blockade (ipilimumab) in patients with chemo-refractory metastatic non-small-cell lung cancer. Compared with germline, V lacks 4 bases and J lacks 4 bases; bases without a gene match: 9. From its cysteine to its phenylalanine, the CDR3 spans 16 amino acids. Only the CDR3 DNA is retained, 48 bases long and in frame from the first base. Looking up the germline V gene (reference sequence) yields CDR1 SEHNR and CDR2 FQNEAQ. Of note for this clone: Its antigen remains unidentified. No much larger clone is present one base from it, and per-base qualities are unavailable.

The V and J genes are TRBV7-9 and TRBJ2-3, and TRBD1 aligns with 9 junction nucleotides. The receptor was derived from a human donor with non-small cell lung cancer who had a complete response to radiotherapy plus ipilimumab. The sequencing here drew on peripheral blood, taken from a patient treated with radiotherapy plus ipilimumab. This receptor carries the CDR3 CASSSPGQGISDTQYF. The bases read TGTGCCAGCAGCTCCCCGGGACAGGGTATTTCAGATACGCAGTATTTT.